The clone carrying this T cell receptor (beta chain) was counted a few times. Its antigen is not identified. The data were obtained in a study of response to subunit inactivated influenza vaccine. Study results and caveats: Each seasonal influenza vaccination recruits few new T cells, the authors suggested.

TCRdb reprocessed the RT-PCR reads with MiXCR, giving one entry per CDR3 protein. The sample holds approximately 570,000 distinct CDR3 sequences, less than 10% seen once. The CDR3 totals 14 residues. Germline CDR1 is KGHDR and CDR2 is SFDVKD. V was trimmed by 0 bases and J by 2 bases, leaving 6 bases between them. The rearrangement joins TRBV24-1 to TRBJ1-2, with D hard to call. The TCR originated in a man between 45 and 75 years old who received an inactivated influenza vaccine. Specimen: PBMCs from blood, collected 23 to 25 months after vaccination. The CDR3 is CATSDLHSNYGYTF. The CDR3 DNA reads as TGTGCCACCAGTGATTTGCACAGCAACTATGGCTACACCTTC.